Each of the 15 T cell receptor beta chains below was sequenced from the same sample in a study of cytomegalovirus exposure and HLA in healthy donors. PCR used 60 Vbeta primers and 13 Jbeta primers. Here immunoSEQ multiplex PCR was the method, and the copy in TCRdb shows in-frame clones only, minus some. The sample shows about 130,000 clones, roughly three quarters of them seen only once. Sequencing input: PBMCs. These receptors all stem from a woman in her thirties or forties in good health and CMV-seronegative.

The V gene is TRBV9, the J gene TRBJ2-5; no definite D call. Trimming took 0 bases from V and 3 from J, leaving 12 bases between them. This CDR3 spans 15 amino acids. The V gene's germline CDR1 is SGDLS and CDR2 YYNGEE. The DNA for the CDR3 is TGTGCCAGCAGCGTAGCCGGCGGCCTGAAAGAGACCCAGTACTTC. It is translated as CASSVAGGLKETQYF.

This rearrangement joins TRBV30 to TRBJ2-3, with 9 bases matching TRBD1. The CDR3 spans 14 residues. V shed 1 base, J shed 4 bases, and the junction held 3 bases outside the gene matches. Germline-derived CDR1 and CDR2 are GTSNPN and SVGIG (reference sequence). CDR3 DNA sequence: TGTGCCTGGAGTGCGACAGGGGGTTCAGATACGCAGTATTTT. This codes for CAWSATGGSDTQYF.

The CDR3 here is CASSSAGGYEQYF. CDR3 sequence (DNA): TGCGCCAGCAGCTCGGCCGGGGGATACGAGCAGTACTTC. J is TRBJ2-7 and V is TRBV5-1; TRBD2 is a possible D gene (6 bases). The CDR3 is 13 residues long. V was shortened by 3 bases and J by 4 bases, with 11 bases between the two germline ends. Germline V gene data show CDR1 as SGHRS and CDR2 as YFSETQ.

The chain's CDR3 is CSVDWGGDTQYF. The DNA of the CDR3 is TGCAGCGTTGATTGGGGGGGAGATACGCAGTATTTT. J is TRBJ2-3 and V is TRBV29-1; TRBD2 matches at 7 bases. Germline V gene lookup returns CDR1 SQVTM and CDR2 ANQGSEA. J lost 5 bases, V lost 3 bases, and 2 bases had no gene match. The CDR3 loop spans 12 amino acids.

In this sample, this clone turned up a few times. The chain is built from TRBV27 and TRBJ2-7; 9 bases agree with TRBD2. The V and J ends lost 4 bases and 5 bases, in that order; junction bases with no gene match: 9. Germline V CDR1 and CDR2: MNHEY, SMNVEV (reference sequence). This CDR3 contains 15 residues. In nucleotides, the CDR3 is TGTGCCAGCAGTTGGGCTAGCGGGATGCTCGACGAGCAGTACTTC. Encoded protein: CASSWASGMLDEQYF.

This clone was counted a single time. The chain combines TRBV30 with TRBJ2-2; TRBD2 matches at 7 bases. Germline V gene data show CDR1 as GTSNPN and CDR2 as SVGIG (reference sequence). The CDR3 has 15 amino acids. Trimming took 1 base from V and 1 from J; bases not matched to a gene: 3. CDR3 in amino acids: CAWSGLAENTGELFF. The DNA of the CDR3 is TGTGCCTGGAGTGGGCTAGCGGAGAACACCGGGGAGCTGTTTTTT.

The rearrangement uses TRBV9 and TRBJ2-2; TRBD1 might be the D (5 bases). Germline assignment: CDR1 SGDLS and CDR2 YYNGEE. The V gene lost 5 bases and the J gene lost 2 bases, with 13 bases spanning the gap. The CDR3 is 15 residues long. This chain's CDR3 is CASSPPQGNTGELFF. CDR3 nucleotides: TGTGCCAGCAGTCCCCCCCAGGGTAACACCGGGGAGCTGTTTTTT. The variable domain in full, completed from reference TRBV9 and TRBJ2-2, reads DSGVTQTPKHLITATGQRVTLRCSPRSGDLSVYWYQQSLDQGLQFLIQYYNGEERAKGNILERFSAQQFPDLHSELNLSSLELGDSALYFCASSPPQGNTGELFFGEGSRLTVL.

The CDR3 DNA follows: TGTGCCAGCAGCGTTTTGGGGGAGGGGACAGATACGCAGTATTTT. Its translation is CASSVLGEGTDTQYF. This chain connects TRBV9 to TRBJ2-3, with 7 bases that match TRBD2. The CDR3 has 15 amino acids. With V trimmed by 2 bases and J by 3 bases, 6 bases remained unmatched. Germline CDR1 and CDR2: SGDLS and YYNGEE.

This rearrangement joins TRBV5-4 to TRBJ2-3; 12 bases match TRBD2. Germline loops: CDR1 SGHNT, CDR2 YYREEE (reference sequence). The ends lost 1 base at V and 1 base at J; junction bases unmatched: 1. This CDR3 region has 16 residues. The CDR3 nucleotides are TGTGCCAGCAGCTTGCGACTAGCGGGGGGCACAGATACGCAGTATTTT. Translating gives CASSLRLAGGTDTQYF.

This chain uses TRBV5-1 with TRBJ2-7; 7 bases map to TRBD1. Germline V lookup: CDR1 SGHRS, CDR2 YFSETQ. Germline trimming cut 4 bases from V and 2 bases from J; bases unmatched to any gene: 3. The CDR3 has 13 residues. CDR3 nucleotide sequence: TGCGCCAGCAGCGGGACAGAGACCTACGAGCAGTACTTC. Its translation: CASSGTETYEQYF.

The count of this clone is one. The chain couples TRBV6-6 to TRBJ2-5; D is perhaps TRBD2 (5 bases). The DNA end lines up better with TRBJ2-7; the J call may be wrong. CDR3 length: 14 residues. Germline V CDR1 and CDR2: MNHNY, SVGAGI (reference sequence). Here the CDR3 reads CASSYTRSSYEQYF. CDR3 bases: TGTGCCAGCAGTTACACTAGAAGCTCCTACGAGCAGTACTTC.

This clone has more than one count but fewer than ten. The chain joins TRBV19 to TRBJ1-1; D remains ambiguous. V gave up 5 bases and J gave up 0 bases, with 7 bases separating them. CDR1 LNHDA and CDR2 SQIVND come from the germline V gene (reference sequence). This CDR3 contains 13 residues. The DNA for the CDR3 is TGTGCCAGTAGTGCCAGTTTGAACACTGAAGCTTTCTTT. It translates to CASSASLNTEAFF.

In its sample, this clone was seen once. The chain is built from TRBV6-1 and TRBJ2-5; a weak D match, TRBD1 (5 bases). The DNA end is a closer match to TRBJ2-7, so the J assignment may be wrong. Per germline, CDR1 MNHNS and CDR2 SASEGT. The CDR3 has 15 amino acids. CDR3 DNA: TGTGCCAGCAGTGAAGCTATGCAGGGCGGCTACGAGCAGTACTTC. This gives the protein CASSEAMQGGYEQYF.

This chain connects TRBV4-1 to TRBJ2-7; 10 bases are a match to TRBD1. This CDR3 contains 16 residues. J gave up 4 bases and V 4 bases, and 10 bases lay outside the gene matches. Germline V gene data show CDR1 as MGHRA and CDR2 as YSYEKL. In DNA form, the CDR3 reads TGCGCCAGCAGCCCCCACACGGGACAGGGGCGGTACGAGCAGTACTTC. It encodes CASSPHTGQGRYEQYF.

V and J are TRBV4-1 and TRBJ1-3; 11 bases line up with TRBD1. This CDR3 region has 15 residues. V shed 4 bases and J 3 bases; nucleotides not matched to a gene: 2. CDR1 MGHRA and CDR2 YSYEKL come from the germline V gene. CDR3 loop: CASSLDRGLGNTIYF. Here the CDR3 DNA reads TGCGCCAGCAGCCTGGACAGGGGGCTTGGAAACACCATATATTTT.